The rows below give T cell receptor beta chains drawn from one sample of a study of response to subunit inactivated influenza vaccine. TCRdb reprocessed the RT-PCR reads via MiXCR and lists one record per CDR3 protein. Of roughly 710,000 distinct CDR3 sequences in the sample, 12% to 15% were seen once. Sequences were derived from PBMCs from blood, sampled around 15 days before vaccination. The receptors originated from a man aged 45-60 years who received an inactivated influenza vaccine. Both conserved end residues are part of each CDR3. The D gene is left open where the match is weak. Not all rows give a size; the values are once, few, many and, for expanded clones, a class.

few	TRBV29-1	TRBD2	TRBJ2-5	CSVGTSGETQYF	TGCAGCGTTGGAACTAGCGGAGAGACCCAGTACTTC
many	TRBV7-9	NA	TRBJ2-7	CASSSQEAYEQYF	TGTGCCAGCAGCTCTCAGGAGGCCTACGAGCAGTACTTC
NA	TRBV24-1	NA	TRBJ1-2	CATSDFHLNYGYTF	TGTGCCACCAGTGATTTTCACCTAAACTATGGCTACACCTTC
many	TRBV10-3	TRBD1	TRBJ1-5	CAITSDRENQPQHF	TGTGCCATCACCTCGGACAGGGAAAATCAGCCCCAGCATTTT
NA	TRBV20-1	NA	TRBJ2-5	CSARGRTAWETQYF	TGCAGTGCTAGAGGAAGGACGGCCTGGGAGACCCAGTACTTC
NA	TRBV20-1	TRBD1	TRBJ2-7	CSATPRQGAAYEQYF	TGCAGTGCCACACCCCGCCAGGGGGCTGCCTACGAGCAGTACTTC
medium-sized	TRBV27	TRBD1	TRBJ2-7	CASSSWTGTDEQYF	TGTGCCAGCAGTTCGTGGACAGGGACCGACGAGCAGTACTTC
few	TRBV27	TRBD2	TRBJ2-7	CASSLLTSGRAAEQYF	TGTGCCAGCAGTTTGTTGACTAGCGGGAGGGCCGCCGAGCAGTACTTC
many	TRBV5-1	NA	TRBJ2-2	CASSLSGYTGELFF	TGCGCCAGCAGCTTGAGTGGTTACACCGGGGAGCTGTTTTTT
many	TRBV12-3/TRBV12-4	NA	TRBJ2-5	CASSLRERQETQYF	TGTGCCAGCAGTTTAAGGGAGAGACAAGAGACCCAGTACTTC
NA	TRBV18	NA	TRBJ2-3	CASSGGSVDTQYF	TGTGCCAGCTCCGGGGGATCGGTGGATACGCAGTATTTT
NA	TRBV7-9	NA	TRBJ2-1	CASSLMADSYNEQFF	TGTGCCAGCAGCTTAATGGCGGACTCCTACAATGAGCAGTTCTTC
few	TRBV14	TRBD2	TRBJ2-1	CASSQGVSGRLEQFF	TGTGCCAGCAGCCAAGGGGTTAGCGGGAGACTTGAGCAGTTCTTC
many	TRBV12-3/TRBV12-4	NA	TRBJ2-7	CASTLGPGSYEQYF	TGTGCCAGCACCCTCGGGCCGGGCTCCTACGAGCAGTACTTC
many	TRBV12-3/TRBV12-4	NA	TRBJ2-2	CASSLSVAGELFF	TGTGCCAGCAGTTTATCGGTGGCCGGGGAGCTGTTTTTT
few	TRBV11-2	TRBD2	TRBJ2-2	CASSLISGGRVANTGELFF	TGTGCCAGCAGCTTAATTTCCGGCGGGAGGGTAGCGAACACCGGGGAGCTGTTTTTT
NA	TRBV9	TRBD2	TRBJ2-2	CASSRSGSATGELFF	TGTGCCAGCAGCCGTAGCGGGTCGGCCACCGGGGAGCTGTTTTTT
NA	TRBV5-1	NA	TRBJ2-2	CASSSLGGDTGELFF	TGCGCCAGCAGCTCCCTTGGGGGAGACACCGGGGAGCTGTTTTTT
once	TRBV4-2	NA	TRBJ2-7	CASSQAGVPSYEQYF	TGTGCCAGCAGCCAAGCTGGAGTTCCCTCCTACGAGCAGTACTTC
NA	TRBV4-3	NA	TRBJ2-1	CASSQDGGDNEQFF	TGCGCCAGCAGCCAAGATGGGGGAGACAATGAGCAGTTCTTC
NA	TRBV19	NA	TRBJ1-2	CASTPDGSGGYTF	TGTGCCAGTACCCCCGACGGATCCGGGGGCTACACCTTC
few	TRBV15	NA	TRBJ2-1	CATSPFRGGYSSYNEQFF	TGTGCCACCAGCCCCTTTCGGGGCGGTTACAGCTCCTACAATGAGCAGTTCTTC
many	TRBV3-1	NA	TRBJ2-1	CASSQVFGTPYNEQFF	TGTGCCAGCAGCCAAGTTTTTGGGACTCCGTACAATGAGCAGTTCTTC
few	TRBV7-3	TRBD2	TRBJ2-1	CASSFLPNVAGGKNNEQFF	TGTGCCAGCAGCTTCCTACCGAACGTAGCGGGTGGGAAGAACAATGAGCAGTTCTTC
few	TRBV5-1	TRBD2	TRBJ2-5	CASSMTSGVRVETQYF	TGCGCCAGCAGCATGACTAGCGGGGTGAGAGTGGAGACCCAGTACTTC
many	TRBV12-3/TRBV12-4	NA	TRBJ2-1	CASSFPGSHNEQFF	TGTGCCAGCAGTTTTCCGGGATCCCACAATGAGCAGTTCTTC
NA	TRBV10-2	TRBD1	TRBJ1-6	CASSRQGRDSPLHF	TGCGCCAGCAGTAGACAGGGGCGAGATTCACCCCTCCACTTT
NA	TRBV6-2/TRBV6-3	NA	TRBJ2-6	CASTETHGLSGANVLTF	TGTGCCAGCACCGAGACACATGGACTCTCTGGGGCCAACGTCCTGACTTTC
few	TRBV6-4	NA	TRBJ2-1	CASSEGGLARGNEQFF	TGTGCCAGCAGTGAAGGCGGTCTAGCGAGGGGTAATGAGCAGTTCTTC